This T cell receptor beta chain was identified during a study of T cells in Graves' hyperthyroidism and ophthalmopathy. For the study at large: Prior to any treatment, at the point of initial diagnosis, peripheral blood was collected.

V shed 7 bases and J 3 bases; nucleotides not matched to a gene: 8. Germline loops: CDR1 SGHAT, CDR2 FQNNGV. The CDR3 has 15 amino acids. The CDR3 regions of TCR beta were amplified from RNA transcripts. The TCR CDR3 first-round RT-PCR relied on the HTBI primer set. Each CDR3 protein is one row after TCRdb ran MiXCR on the multiplex PCR reads. The repertoire includes hundreds of thousands of distinct CDR3 sequences, approximately 15% of them detected once, and roughly 6.2% sits in the top ten. This clonotype appeared many times. The receptor was isolated from a woman younger than 45 with Graves' hyperthyroidism that later progressed to Graves' ophthalmopathy. The V and J genes are TRBV11-2 and TRBJ1-1; 10 nucleotides line up with TRBD1. Sequenced: blood. CDR3: CASISAGTGDTEAFF. CDR3 sequence (DNA): TGTGCCAGCATCAGTGCCGGGACAGGGGACACTGAAGCTTTCTTT.